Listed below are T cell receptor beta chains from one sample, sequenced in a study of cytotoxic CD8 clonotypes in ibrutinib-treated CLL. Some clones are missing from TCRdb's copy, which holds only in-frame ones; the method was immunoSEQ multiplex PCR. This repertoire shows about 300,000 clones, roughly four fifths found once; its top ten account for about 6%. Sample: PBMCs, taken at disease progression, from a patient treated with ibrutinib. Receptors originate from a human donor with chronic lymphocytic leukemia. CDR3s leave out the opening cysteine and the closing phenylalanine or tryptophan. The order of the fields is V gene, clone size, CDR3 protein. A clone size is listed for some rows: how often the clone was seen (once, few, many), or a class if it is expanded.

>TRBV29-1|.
SVVADYNEQF
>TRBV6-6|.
ASNQPGGEAYGYT
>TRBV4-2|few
ASSQDWGSYEQY
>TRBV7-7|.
ASSPRTGDTGELF
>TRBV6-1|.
AHGQGSYEQY
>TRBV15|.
ATSRTGGPDTQY
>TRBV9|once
ASSAIGVAGETQY
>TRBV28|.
ASNTAGFISTNTEAF
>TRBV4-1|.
ASSLFVALDEKLF
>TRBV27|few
ASSLSGGSGYNEQF
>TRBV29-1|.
SAKTGGGYEQY
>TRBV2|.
ASSVRVIANYGYT
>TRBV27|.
ASSLSGTSYEQY
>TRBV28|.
ASSSPQGIYEQY
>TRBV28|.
ASSSGYYQPQH
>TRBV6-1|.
ATSGGFNEKLF
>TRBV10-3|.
AIGTERVGNTIY
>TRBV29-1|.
SDGFPVVTGVLDEQY
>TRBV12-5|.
ASGLGPGQNYGYT
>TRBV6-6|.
ASSYDRNGEQY
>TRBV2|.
ASSEAVVARGSTDTQY
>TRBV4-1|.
ASSQGTGYSYEQY
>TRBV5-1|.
ASSLPGTSRDTQY
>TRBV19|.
ASTPPGWRGGSYEQY
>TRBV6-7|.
ASSSGLANGELF
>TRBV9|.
ASSVLDGYT
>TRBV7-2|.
ASSPPWGAQETQY
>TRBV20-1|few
SANQDYGYT